The 17 T cell receptor beta chains presented below share a single source sample, sequenced in a study of T cell responses to AZD1222 COVID-19 vaccine. The protocol was immunoSEQ multiplex PCR, while the TCRdb copy is restricted to in-frame clones and leaves out a portion. Of 110,000 or so clones listed, about 89% are singletons. Sequencing was performed on peripheral blood, taken 28 days after the second AZD1222 dose. Source of these receptors: an adult who received the AZD1222 COVID-19 vaccine.

V gene TRBV19 combines with J gene TRBJ1-5, with a tentative D call TRBD1 (6 bases). This CDR3 has 16 amino acids. With 7 bases removed from V and 3 bases from J, the gap between germline ends came to 19 bases. Looked up from germline, CDR1 is LNHDA and CDR2 is SQIVND (reference sequence). CDR3: CASTIAGEMTNQPQHF. For the CDR3, the DNA is TGTGCCAGTACGATCGCAGGGGAAATGACCAATCAGCCCCAGCATTTT.

This sequence joins TRBV5-6 and TRBJ1-5; the match to TRBD1 covers 9 bases. CDR1 SGHDT and CDR2 YYEEEE come from the germline V gene. The CDR3 sequence is 16 residues long. The V and J ends lost 4 bases and 4 bases, in that order; junction bases with no gene match: 9. The CDR3 loop is CASSKRGTGKNQPQHF. Here the CDR3 DNA reads TGTGCCAGCAGCAAACGCGGGACAGGGAAAAATCAGCCCCAGCATTTT. Combining the CDR3 with reference TRBV5-6 and TRBJ1-5 gives the whole variable domain DAGVTQSPTHLIKTRGQQVTLRCSPKSGHDTVSWYQQALGQGPQFIFQYYEEEERQRGNFPDRFSGHQFPNYSSELNVNALLLGDSALYLCASSKRGTGKNQPQHFGDGTRLSIL.

The rearrangement joins TRBV6-6 to TRBJ2-1; TRBD1 aligns across 8 bases. CDR1 MNHNY and CDR2 SVGAGI come from the germline V gene (reference sequence). This CDR3 contains 14 residues. V gave up 6 bases and J gave up 7 bases; unmatched junction bases: 8. The CDR3 is CASRVRQGANEQFF. The CDR3 bases are TGTGCCAGCAGGGTGCGGCAGGGGGCTAATGAGCAGTTCTTC.

This clone was seen once. CDR3 DNA sequence: TGTGCCAGCAGCAAGGGACTAGCGGGCGAACGCGATACGCAGTATTTT. As protein: CASSKGLAGERDTQYF. The chain couples TRBV14 to TRBJ2-3, with 12 bases aligning to TRBD2. The CDR3 has 16 residues. From germline, CDR1 is SGHDN and CDR2 FVKESK. Germline trimming cut 5 bases from V and 6 bases from J; bases unmatched to any gene: 9.

This clone was observed a handful of times. The CDR3 nucleotides read TGTGCCAGCAGAACAGGGTACCCCAATCAGCCCCAGCATTTT. Amino acids: CASRTGYPNQPQHF. The J gene is TRBJ1-5, the V gene TRBV2; tentative D call: TRBD1 (6 bases). The CDR3 consists of 14 residues. Trimming left V 6 bases short and J 3 bases short, with 12 bases between. Germline values: CDR1 SNHLY, CDR2 FYNNEI.

The rearrangement joins TRBV7-9 to TRBJ2-7; no firm D call. The CDR3 is made up of 17 amino acids. Germline values: CDR1 SEHNR, CDR2 FQNEAQ (reference sequence). Between the trimmed V and J ends, which lost 3 bases and 0 bases, there was a span of 18 bases. CDR3 amino acids: CASSFFPDTVPSYEQYF. Here the CDR3 DNA reads TGTGCCAGCAGCTTTTTCCCCGACACCGTCCCCTCCTACGAGCAGTACTTC.

This clone was seen only once. The chain has TRBV28 and TRBJ1-4; TRBD1 might be the D (5 bases). The CDR3 has 16 amino acids. The V gene's germline CDR1 is MDHEN and CDR2 SYDVKM. The germline V and J ends were trimmed by 2 bases and 7 bases, with 17 bases remaining between them. The CDR3 DNA reads as TGTGCCAGCAGTTTACGGGCAGGGAGCGGCGCTGAAAAACTGTTTTTT. Translation: CASSLRAGSGAEKLFF. Full variable domain (missing parts from reference TRBV28 and TRBJ1-4): DVKVTQSSRYLVKRTGEKVFLECVQDMDHENMFWYRQDPGLGLRLIYFSYDVKMKEKGDIPEGYSVSREKKERFSLILESASTNQTSMYLCASSLRAGSGAEKLFFGSGTQLSVL.

This chain joins TRBV9 and TRBJ1-6, with 7 nucleotides matching TRBD1. The CDR3 extends over 15 amino acids. The J segment lost 10 bases and the V segment lost 9 bases, leaving 16 bases of the junction unmatched. Germline V gene data show CDR1 as SGDLS and CDR2 as YYNGEE. As DNA, the CDR3 is TGTGCCAATACATCAAGAGACAGGGTCAAATCACCCCTCCACTTT. Translating it yields CANTSRDRVKSPLHF.

This chain connects TRBV15 to TRBJ2-7; maybe TRBD2 (6 bases). V dropped 1 base and J dropped 5 bases, with 18 bases sitting between them. Germline CDR1 LNHNV, CDR2 YYDKDF (reference sequence). There are 16 residues in the CDR3. In DNA form, the CDR3 reads TGTGCCACCAGCAGAGGGGGGGTGGGTAGCGTCCACGAGCAGTACTTC. Translating gives CATSRGGVGSVHEQYF. The variable domain in full, with the rest retrieved from reference TRBV15 and TRBJ2-7, is DAMVIQNPRYQVTQFGKPVTLSCSQTLNHNVMYWYQQKSSQAPKLLFHYYDKDFNNEADTPDNFQSRRPNTSFCFLDIRSPGLGDTAMYLCATSRGGVGSVHEQYFGPGTRLTVT.

This chain connects TRBV7-9 to TRBJ1-1; D is ambiguous. Germline CDR1 SEHNR, CDR2 FQNEAQ (reference sequence). The CDR3 runs 15 residues. V gave up 3 bases and J gave up 0 bases, with 11 bases separating them. This CDR3 is CASSFTGFMNTEAFF. CDR3 nucleotides: TGTGCCAGCAGCTTCACGGGATTCATGAACACTGAAGCTTTCTTT.

In its sample, this clone is medium-sized. This chain uses TRBV5-8 with TRBJ1-6; D is unclear. Germline-derived CDR1 and CDR2 are SGHTS and YDEGEE. V lost 4 bases and J lost 3, with 17 bases in between. The CDR3 loop spans 17 amino acids. For the CDR3, the DNA is TGTGCCAGCAGCCTCGACTTCTTTTACGGCTATAATTCACCCCTCCACTTT. Translating it yields CASSLDFFYGYNSPLHF.

V gene TRBV3-1 (or the pseudogene TRBV3-2) combines with J gene TRBJ2-3; D remains ambiguous. Between the trimmed V and J ends, which lost 1 base and 2 bases, there was a span of 10 bases. CDR1 and CDR2 from the germline V gene are LGHDT and YNNKEL (reference sequence). The CDR3 is 15 residues long. CDR3 region: CASSQGERNTDTQYF. The CDR3 bases are TGTGCCAGCAGCCAAGGTGAGCGAAACACAGATACGCAGTATTTT.

The chain has TRBV7-2 and TRBJ1-2; D possibly corresponds to TRBD1 (5 bases). Germline V gene lookup returns CDR1 SGHTA and CDR2 FQGNSA. The CDR3 runs to 14 residues. The V end was cut by 7 bases, the J end by 2 bases, with 14 bases between. CDR3 amino acids: CASNSSTVNYGYTF. CDR3 sequence (DNA): TGTGCCAGCAACTCCTCGACAGTCAACTATGGCTACACCTTC.

The rearrangement links TRBV5-4 to TRBJ2-7, with D uncertain. From germline, CDR1 is SGHNT and CDR2 YYREEE (reference sequence). CDR3 length equals 13 residues. V was clipped by 0 bases and J by 3 bases, with 7 bases between them. Written as DNA, the CDR3 is TGTGCCAGCAGCTTGGGACTTTTCTACGAGCAGTACTTC. Translation: CASSLGLFYEQYF.

The chain is built from TRBV6-5 and TRBJ1-5; 8 bases are shared with TRBD1. Trimming removed 5 bases from V and 1 base from J; junction bases left unmatched: 4. CDR3 length: 15 residues. The V gene's germline CDR1 is MNHEY and CDR2 SVGAGI. DNA for the CDR3: TGTGCCAGCAGTCCCGACAGGGGAAGCAATCAGCCCCAGCATTTT. Encoded protein: CASSPDRGSNQPQHF.

The chain combines TRBV9 with TRBJ2-7; D ambiguous. This CDR3 contains 15 residues. Germline CDR1 and CDR2: SGDLS and YYNGEE. Trimming took 4 bases from V and 0 from J, leaving 14 bases between them. The CDR3 nucleotides read TGTGCCAGCAGCCCAGGACGTTACTTCTCCTACGAGCAGTACTTC. Residues: CASSPGRYFSYEQYF.

This sequence joins TRBV4-2 and TRBJ2-2; 7 bases agree with TRBD1. The CDR3 extends over 16 amino acids. Germline V CDR1 and CDR2: LGHNA, YNFKEQ. With V trimmed by 0 bases and J by 6 bases, 7 bases remained unmatched. The CDR3 bases are TGTGCCAGCAGCCAAGATGTGGACAGGCCATCCGGGGAGCTGTTTTTT. It specifies CASSQDVDRPSGELFF.